These 11 T cell receptor beta chains were sequenced from one sample in a study of T-cell memory formation after mild COVID-19 (dated by TCRdb to 2020 to 2022). Library generation was performed with 5' RACE. TCRdb lists the instrument as Illumina NovaSeq 6000. In TCRdb, the public reads were trimmed at Q25 with fastp and aligned with MiXCR, with productive beta chains retained. Each entry is one CDR3 protein sequence, shown with its most common DNA and genes. The sample table records just over 300,000 distinct CDR3 sequences; 19% of these occur just once. The top ten clones comprise 20% to 25% of the sample. Sequenced: PBMCs or a T cell subset sorted from them (not recorded which). The receptors come from a man aged 18 to 29 who had mild COVID-19 (a few samples of this study predate the infection). The sample titles of this study are shuffled in the database, so cell type and time point are left out; the donor was told from shared clones.

This clonotype was counted only a few times. The V and J genes are TRBV7-2 and TRBJ1-2, with a tentative D call TRBD1 (6 bases). V lost 6 bases and J 3 bases, leaving 11 bases between the germline ends. The CDR3 extends over 13 amino acids. Germline loops: CDR1 SGHTA, CDR2 FQGNSA. Written as DNA, the CDR3 is TGTGCCAGCAGGAGGGGGGTCGACTATGGCTACACCTTC. Protein sequence: CASRRGVDYGYTF. The complete variable domain, with remaining parts taken from reference TRBV7-2 and TRBJ1-2, reads GAGVSQSPSNKVTEKGKDVELRCDPISGHTALYWYRQSLGQGLEFLIYFQGNSAPDKSGLPSDRFSAERTGGSVSTLTIQRTQQEDSAVYLCASRRGVDYGYTFGSGTRLTVV.

This clonotype has more than one count but fewer than ten. The chain combines TRBV5-1 with TRBJ2-7, with 8 bases fitting TRBD1. The V gene end was trimmed by 4 bases and the J gene end by 6 bases; junction bases not matched to a gene: 9. Per germline, CDR1 SGHRS and CDR2 YFSETQ. The CDR3 sequence is 14 residues long. The CDR3, as DNA: TGCGCCAGCAGCGAGAGGACAGGGTCGGTCGAGCAGTACTTC. Its translation is CASSERTGSVEQYF.

This rearrangement joins TRBV4-1 to TRBJ1-2; D ambiguous. The CDR3 runs 13 residues. The V and J ends lost 0 bases and 3 bases respectively, with 5 bases between them. Germline V gene sequence: CDR1 MGHRA, CDR2 YSYEKL. In nucleotides, the CDR3 is TGCGCCAGCAGCCAAGATTATGACTATGGCTACACCTTC. Its translation: CASSQDYDYGYTF.

This clonotype was observed a handful of times. This rearrangement joins TRBV4-2 to TRBJ2-3, with TRBD1 matching 9 bases. The CDR3 is 15 residues long. V gave up 0 bases and J gave up 10 bases; unmatched junction bases: 8. Germline CDR1 and CDR2: LGHNA and YNFKEQ. The CDR3 bases are TGTGCCAGCAGCCAAGATAGTAGGTGGGACAGGGCGCAGTATTTT. It translates to CASSQDSRWDRAQYF.

This sequence joins TRBV7-9 and TRBJ1-4; 7 nucleotides align to TRBD1. Germline lookup yields CDR1 SEHNR and CDR2 FQNEAQ (reference sequence). V shed 3 bases and J 14 bases; nucleotides not matched to a gene: 9. The CDR3 has 13 amino acids. This CDR3 reads CASSLGGGSALFF. The DNA of the CDR3 is TGTGCCAGCAGCTTGGGAGGGGGCAGCGCTCTGTTTTTT.

This chain links TRBV28 with TRBJ1-5; D ambiguous. CDR1 MDHEN and CDR2 SYDVKM come from the germline V gene. CDR3 length: 15 amino acids. V was cut by 3 bases and J by 2 bases, with 11 bases left in between. CDR3 in amino acids: CASSFWGRGNQPQHF. In nucleotides, the CDR3 is TGTGCCAGCAGTTTCTGGGGAAGAGGCAATCAGCCCCAGCATTTT.

V and J are TRBV7-2 and TRBJ2-1; D is unresolved. CDR1 and CDR2 from the germline V gene are SGHTA and FQGNSA. This CDR3 is built from 12 residues. The V gene lost 6 bases and the J gene lost 2 bases, with 5 bases spanning the gap. The CDR3 is CASRAAYNEQFF. The CDR3, as DNA: TGTGCCAGCAGGGCGGCCTACAATGAGCAGTTCTTC.

This clonotype was seen a handful of times. This chain uses TRBV6-2 or TRBV6-3 with TRBJ1-5; D is unresolved. Germline CDR1 reads MNHEY; CDR2 reads SVGEGT. V lost 1 base and J lost 4, with 8 bases in between. The CDR3 is 14 amino acids. The CDR3 nucleotides read TGTGCCAGCAGTTACTGGACGGATAATCAGCCCCAGCATTTT. Protein: CASSYWTDNQPQHF.

This clonotype has more than one count but fewer than ten. CDR3 protein: CASSSRLAGVIEKLFF. The CDR3 DNA reads TGTGCCAGCAGCTCGCGCCTAGCAGGGGTAATAGAAAAACTGTTTTTT. The rearrangement links TRBV5-6 to TRBJ1-4, with TRBD1 as a possible D gene (6 bases). CDR1 is SGHDT, CDR2 YYEEEE, per germline. The CDR3 loop spans 16 amino acids. V lost 3 bases and J 8 bases, leaving 20 bases between the germline ends.

This clonotype was seen more than once but under ten times. This chain links TRBV24-1 with TRBJ2-7, with D possibly matching TRBD1 (6 bases). V was pared by 0 bases and J by 3 bases, with 17 bases between. The CDR3 extends over 17 amino acids. Germline V lookup: CDR1 KGHDR, CDR2 SFDVKD. The CDR3 region is CATSDLSENRDGYEQYV. The DNA of the CDR3 is TGTGCCACCAGTGATTTGTCTGAGAACAGGGACGGCTACGAGCAGTACGTC.

In this sample, this clonotype turned up a few times. The chain has TRBV12-3 or TRBV12-4 and TRBJ2-7; D possibly corresponds to TRBD2 (6 bases). The length of the CDR3 is 15 residues. The V and J ends lost 1 base and 0 bases respectively, with 10 bases between them. CDR3 region: CASSLVGGSSYEQYF. CDR3 DNA: TGTGCCAGCAGTTTAGTTGGGGGGAGCTCCTACGAGCAGTACTTC.